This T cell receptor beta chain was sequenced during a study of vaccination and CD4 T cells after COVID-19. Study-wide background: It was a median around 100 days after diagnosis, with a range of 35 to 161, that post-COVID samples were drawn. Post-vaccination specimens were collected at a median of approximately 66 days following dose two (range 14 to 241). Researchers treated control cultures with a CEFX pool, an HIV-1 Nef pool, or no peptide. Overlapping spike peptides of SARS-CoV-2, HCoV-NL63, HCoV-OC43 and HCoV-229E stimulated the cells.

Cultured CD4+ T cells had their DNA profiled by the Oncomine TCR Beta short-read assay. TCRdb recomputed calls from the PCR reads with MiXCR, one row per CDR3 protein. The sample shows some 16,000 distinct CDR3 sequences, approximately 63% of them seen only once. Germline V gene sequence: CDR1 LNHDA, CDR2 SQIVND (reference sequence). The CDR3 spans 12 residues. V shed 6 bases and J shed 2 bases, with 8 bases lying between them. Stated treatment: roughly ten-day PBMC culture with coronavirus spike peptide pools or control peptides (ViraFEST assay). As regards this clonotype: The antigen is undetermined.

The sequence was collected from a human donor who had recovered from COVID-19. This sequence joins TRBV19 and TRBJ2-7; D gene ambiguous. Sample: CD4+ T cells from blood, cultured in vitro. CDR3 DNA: TGTGCCAGTAGCGGTTCCGCCTACGAGCAGTACTTC. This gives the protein CASSGSAYEQYF.